The clone carrying this TCR beta chain was counted between two and nine times. This entry belongs to a study of cytomegalovirus exposure and HLA in healthy donors. Primers: 60 Vbeta forward and 13 Jbeta reverse. The method was immunoSEQ multiplex PCR; TCRdb's version includes in-frame clones alone and lacks a portion of them. The sample records more than 110,000 clones, approximately 80% being singletons. Trimming took 6 bases from V and 7 from J; bases not matched to a gene: 2. CDR3 length: 13 amino acids. CDR1 is MNHEY, CDR2 SVGAGI, per germline. This sequence originates from a male donor in good health and CMV-seronegative. The chain has TRBV6-5 and TRBJ2-1; 11 nucleotides align to TRBD2. Sample: PBMCs. The CDR3 loop is CASRRTSGNEQFF. For the CDR3, the DNA is TGTGCCAGCAGACGGACTAGCGGGAATGAGCAGTTCTTC.